The sequence of this T cell receptor beta chain was determined in a study of T-cell memory formation after mild COVID-19. Study-level findings and limits: Memory cells collected pre-infection included some clones that later responded, suggesting cross-reactive memory joined.

The CDR3 length is 15 residues. Trimming took off 0 bases at V and 9 bases at J, with 13 bases between the two ends. From germline, CDR1 is SGHRS and CDR2 YFSETQ. In TCRdb, the 5' RACE reads were re-called with MiXCR into one record per CDR3 protein. This table holds around 400,000 distinct CDR3 sequences, 24% found once. This clonotype was picked up a small number of times. Its antigen is undetermined. The specimen was PBMCs or a T cell subset sorted from them (not recorded which). The rearrangement links TRBV5-1 to TRBJ1-6; D may be TRBD1 (5 bases). This sequence was found in an adult woman who had mild COVID-19 (a few samples of this study predate the infection). Cell type and time point are not known. This CDR3 reads CASSLGGQGRSPLHF. Written as DNA, the CDR3 is TGCGCCAGCAGCTTGGGGGGCCAAGGGCGTTCACCCCTCCACTTT.